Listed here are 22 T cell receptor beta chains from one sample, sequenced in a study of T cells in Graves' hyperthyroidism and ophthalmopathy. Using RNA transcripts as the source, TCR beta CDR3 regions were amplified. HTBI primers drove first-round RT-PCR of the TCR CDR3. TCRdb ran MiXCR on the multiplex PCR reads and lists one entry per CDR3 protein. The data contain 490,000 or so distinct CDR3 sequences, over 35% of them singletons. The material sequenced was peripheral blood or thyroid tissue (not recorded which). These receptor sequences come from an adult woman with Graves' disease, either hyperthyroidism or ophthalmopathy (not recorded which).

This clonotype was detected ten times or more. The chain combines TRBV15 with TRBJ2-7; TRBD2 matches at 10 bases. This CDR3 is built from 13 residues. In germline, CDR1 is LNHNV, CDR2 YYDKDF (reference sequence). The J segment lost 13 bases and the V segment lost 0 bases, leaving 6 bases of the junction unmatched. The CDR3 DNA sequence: TGTGCCACCAGCAGAGATCGGACTAGCGGATTTTACTTC. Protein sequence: CATSRDRTSGFYF. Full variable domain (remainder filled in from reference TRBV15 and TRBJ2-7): DAMVIQNPRYQVTQFGKPVTLSCSQTLNHNVMYWYQQKSSQAPKLLFHYYDKDFNNEADTPDNFQSRRPNTSFCFLDIRSPGLGDTAMYLCATSRDRTSGFYFGPGTRLTVT.

The CDR3 spells CASSEGVAAQYF. CDR3 nucleotides: TGTGCCAGCAGCGAGGGGGTGGCGGCTCAGTACTTC. The gene calls are TRBV7-2 and TRBJ2-5; tentatively, D is TRBD1 (6 bases). CDR3 length: 12 amino acids. Germline V gene sequence: CDR1 SGHTA, CDR2 FQGNSA. The germline V and J ends were trimmed by 5 bases and 11 bases, with 15 bases remaining between them.

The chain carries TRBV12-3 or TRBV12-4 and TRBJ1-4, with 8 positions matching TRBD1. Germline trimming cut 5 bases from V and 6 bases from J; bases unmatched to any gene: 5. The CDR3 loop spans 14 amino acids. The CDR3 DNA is TGTGCCAGCAGTCCGACAGGGGTGGATGAAAAACTGTTTTTT. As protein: CASSPTGVDEKLFF.

The CDR3 nucleotides read TGTGCCAGCAGCGTAGGTGTAGACCACACTGAAGCTTTCTTT. Translation gives CASSVGVDHTEAFF. V and J are TRBV9 and TRBJ1-1; no clear D gene. Germline V CDR1 and CDR2: SGDLS, YYNGEE. V shed 0 bases and J shed 3 bases, with 9 bases lying between them. This CDR3 region has 14 residues. Full variable domain (missing parts from reference TRBV9 and TRBJ1-1): DSGVTQTPKHLITATGQRVTLRCSPRSGDLSVYWYQQSLDQGLQFLIQYYNGEERAKGNILERFSAQQFPDLHSELNLSSLELGDSALYFCASSVGVDHTEAFFGQGTRLTVV.

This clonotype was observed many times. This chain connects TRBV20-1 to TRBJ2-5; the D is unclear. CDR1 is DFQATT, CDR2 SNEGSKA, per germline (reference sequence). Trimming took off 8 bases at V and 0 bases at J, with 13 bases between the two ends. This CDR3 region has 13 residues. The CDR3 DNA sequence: TGCAGTCCCCATCGACGGTACCAAGAGACCCAGTACTTC. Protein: CSPHRRYQETQYF.

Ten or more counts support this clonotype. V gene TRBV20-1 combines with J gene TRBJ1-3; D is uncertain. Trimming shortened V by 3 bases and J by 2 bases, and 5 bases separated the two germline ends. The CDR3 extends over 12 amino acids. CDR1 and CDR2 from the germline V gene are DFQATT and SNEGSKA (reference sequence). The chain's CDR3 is CSASFPGNTIYF. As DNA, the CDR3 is TGCAGTGCTAGTTTCCCTGGAAACACCATATATTTT.

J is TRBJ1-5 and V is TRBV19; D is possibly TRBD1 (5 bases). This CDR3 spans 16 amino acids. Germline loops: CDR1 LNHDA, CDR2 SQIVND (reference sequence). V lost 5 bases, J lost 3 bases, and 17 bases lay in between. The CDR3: CASSFLGRGDNQPQHF. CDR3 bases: TGTGCCAGTAGTTTTCTTGGCCGGGGGGACAATCAGCCCCAGCATTTT. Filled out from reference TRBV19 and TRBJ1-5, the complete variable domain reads DGGITQSPKYLFRKEGQNVTLSCEQNLNHDAMYWYRQDPGQGLRLIYYSQIVNDFQKGDIAEGYSVSREKKESFPLTVTSAQKNPTAFYLCASSFLGRGDNQPQHFGDGTRLSIL.

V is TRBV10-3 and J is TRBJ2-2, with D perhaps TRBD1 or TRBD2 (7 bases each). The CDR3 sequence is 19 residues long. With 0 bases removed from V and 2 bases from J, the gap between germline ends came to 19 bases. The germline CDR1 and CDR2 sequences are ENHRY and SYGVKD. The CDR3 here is CAISESRQGGTVNTGELFF. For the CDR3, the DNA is TGTGCCATCAGTGAGTCGAGGCAGGGAGGGACAGTCAACACCGGGGAGCTGTTTTTT.

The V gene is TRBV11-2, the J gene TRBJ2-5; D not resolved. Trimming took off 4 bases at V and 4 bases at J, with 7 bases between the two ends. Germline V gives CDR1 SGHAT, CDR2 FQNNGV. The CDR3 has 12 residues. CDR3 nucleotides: TGTGCCAGCAGCTCTTGGAGAGAGACCCAGTACTTC. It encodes CASSSWRETQYF.

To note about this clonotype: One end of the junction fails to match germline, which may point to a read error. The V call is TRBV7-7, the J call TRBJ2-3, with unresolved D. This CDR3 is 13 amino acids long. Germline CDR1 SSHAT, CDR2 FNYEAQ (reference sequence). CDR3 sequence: CASSLMLRDTQYF. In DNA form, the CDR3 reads TGTGCTAGCAGCTTAATGCTTAGGGATACGCAGTATTTT.

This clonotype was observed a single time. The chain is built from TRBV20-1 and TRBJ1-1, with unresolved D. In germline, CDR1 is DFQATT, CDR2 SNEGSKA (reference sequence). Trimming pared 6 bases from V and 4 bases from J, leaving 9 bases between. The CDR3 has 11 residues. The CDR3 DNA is TGCAGTGCCAGCAGAAGCACTGAAGCTTTCTTT. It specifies CSASRSTEAFF.

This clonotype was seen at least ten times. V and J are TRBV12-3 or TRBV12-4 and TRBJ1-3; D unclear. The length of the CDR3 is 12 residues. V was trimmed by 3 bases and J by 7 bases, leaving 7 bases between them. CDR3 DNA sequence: TGTGCCAGCAGTTTCCTCGTGAACACCATATATTTT. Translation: CASSFLVNTIYF.

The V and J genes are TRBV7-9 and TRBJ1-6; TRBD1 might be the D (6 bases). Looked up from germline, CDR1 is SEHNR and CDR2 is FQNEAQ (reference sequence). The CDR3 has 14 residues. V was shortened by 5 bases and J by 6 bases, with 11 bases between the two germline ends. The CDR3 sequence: CASSTGTFNSPLHF. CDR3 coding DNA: TGTGCCAGCAGCACCGGGACATTTAATTCACCCCTCCACTTT. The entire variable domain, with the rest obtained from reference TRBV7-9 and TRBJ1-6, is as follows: DTGVSQNPRHKITKRGQNVTFRCDPISEHNRLYWYRQTLGQGPEFLTYFQNEAQLEKSRLLSDRFSAERPKGSFSTLEIQRTEQGDSAMYLCASSTGTFNSPLHFGNGTRLTVT.

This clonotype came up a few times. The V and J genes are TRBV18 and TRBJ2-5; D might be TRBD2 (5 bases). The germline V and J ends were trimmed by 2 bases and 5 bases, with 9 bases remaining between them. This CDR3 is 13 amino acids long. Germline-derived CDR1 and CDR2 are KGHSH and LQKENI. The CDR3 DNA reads TGTGCCAGCTCACCAGAGGGCTCGGAGACCCAGTACTTC. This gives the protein CASSPEGSETQYF.

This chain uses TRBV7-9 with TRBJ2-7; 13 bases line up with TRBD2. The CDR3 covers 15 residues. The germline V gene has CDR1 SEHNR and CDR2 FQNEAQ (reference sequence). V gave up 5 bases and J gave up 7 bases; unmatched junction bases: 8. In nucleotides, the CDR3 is TGTGCCAGCAGCCTTGGACTAGCGGGAGTGCGAGAGCAGTACTTC. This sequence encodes CASSLGLAGVREQYF. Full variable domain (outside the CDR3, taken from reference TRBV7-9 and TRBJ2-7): DTGVSQNPRHKITKRGQNVTFRCDPISEHNRLYWYRQTLGQGPEFLTYFQNEAQLEKSRLLSDRFSAERPKGSFSTLEIQRTEQGDSAMYLCASSLGLAGVREQYFGPGTRLTVT.

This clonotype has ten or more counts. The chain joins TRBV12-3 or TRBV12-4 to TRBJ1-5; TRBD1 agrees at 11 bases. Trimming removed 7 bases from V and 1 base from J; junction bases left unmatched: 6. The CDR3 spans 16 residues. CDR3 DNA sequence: TGTGCCAGCACCCTGGGACAGGGGGGGAGCAATCAGCCCCAGCATTTT. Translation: CASTLGQGGSNQPQHF.

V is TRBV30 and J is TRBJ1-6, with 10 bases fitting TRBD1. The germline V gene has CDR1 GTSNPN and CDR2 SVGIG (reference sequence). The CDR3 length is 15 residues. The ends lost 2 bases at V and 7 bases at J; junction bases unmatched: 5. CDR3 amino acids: CAWSLRTGGNSPLHF. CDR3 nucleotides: TGTGCCTGGAGTTTAAGGACAGGGGGAAATTCACCCCTCCACTTT.

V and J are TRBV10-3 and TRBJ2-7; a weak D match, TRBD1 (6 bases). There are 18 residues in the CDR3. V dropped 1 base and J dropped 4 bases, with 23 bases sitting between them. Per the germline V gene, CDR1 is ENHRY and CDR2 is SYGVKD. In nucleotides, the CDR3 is TGTGCCATCAGTGAGTTCTCAGGGGCGGGCTTGAATACTTACGAGCAGTACTTC. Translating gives CAISEFSGAGLNTYEQYF.

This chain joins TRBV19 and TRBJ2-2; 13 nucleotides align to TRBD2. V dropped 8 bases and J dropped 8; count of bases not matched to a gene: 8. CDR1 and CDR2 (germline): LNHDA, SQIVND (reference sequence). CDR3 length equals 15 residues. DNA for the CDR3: TGTGCCAGTGCCCCGGGACTAGCGGGGTCTGGGGAGCTGTTTTTT. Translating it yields CASAPGLAGSGELFF.

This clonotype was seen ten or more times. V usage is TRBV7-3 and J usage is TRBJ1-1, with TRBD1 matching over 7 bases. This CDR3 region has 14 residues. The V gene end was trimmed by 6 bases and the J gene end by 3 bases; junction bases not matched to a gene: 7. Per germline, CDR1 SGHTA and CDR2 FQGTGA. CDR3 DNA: TGTGCCAGCAGGCGGACAGGTCGGGACACTGAAGCTTTCTTT. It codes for CASRRTGRDTEAFF.

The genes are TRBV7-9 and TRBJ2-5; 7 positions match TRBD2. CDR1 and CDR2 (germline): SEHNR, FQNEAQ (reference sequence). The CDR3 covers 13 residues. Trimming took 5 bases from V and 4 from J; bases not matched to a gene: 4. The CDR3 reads CASSPIAGETQYF. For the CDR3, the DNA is TGTGCCAGCAGCCCGATAGCGGGAGAGACCCAGTACTTC.

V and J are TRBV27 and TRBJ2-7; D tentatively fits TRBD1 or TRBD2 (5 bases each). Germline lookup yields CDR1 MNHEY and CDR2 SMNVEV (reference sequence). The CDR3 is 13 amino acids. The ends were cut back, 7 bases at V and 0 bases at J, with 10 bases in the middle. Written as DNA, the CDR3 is TGTGCCAGCACCACCGGGGCCTCCTACGAGCAGTACTTC. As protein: CASTTGASYEQYF.